This TCR beta chain was recorded in a study of cytomegalovirus exposure and HLA in healthy donors. Findings of the study overall: A later analysis linked a missense DCLRE1C variant to TCR beta V- and J-gene trimming. An analysis that came later showed most CMV-associated TCR beta chains appearing HLA-restricted.

As concerns this clone: Its antigen is as yet unknown.

Primers included in the PCR were 60 Vbeta and 13 Jbeta primers. As processed by the authors: The count from a later analysis was some 81 million unique TCR beta chains, some 10 million of them shared. The data were produced by immunoSEQ multiplex PCR, yet TCRdb's version contains in-frame clones alone and is incomplete. V, J and clone size were drawn from that table, and D and trimming were deduced from the DNA. The table shows some 150,000 clones, with 79% occurring only once. The germline V and J ends were trimmed by 0 bases and 5 bases, with 16 bases remaining between them. The germline V gene encodes CDR1 LNHDA and CDR2 SQIVND (reference sequence). CDR3 length: 17 amino acids.

The TCR sequence derives from a male donor in good health and CMV-seronegative. This sequence joins TRBV19 and TRBJ2-2; perhaps TRBD2 as D (5 bases). The specimen was PBMCs. Here the CDR3 reads CASSIDLRVEGTGELFF. The CDR3 DNA is TGTGCCAGTAGTATAGATCTGAGGGTTGAGGGTACCGGGGAGCTGTTTTTT.